The clone carrying this T cell receptor (beta chain) has at least ten counts. What it binds is not known. This entry belongs to a study of T cell repertoires in cytomegalovirus infection. Study in general: Indications of both CMV infection and matching HLA type were provided by public TCR beta signatures. Overall study findings and caveats: Ex vivo, HLA-C-restricted CMV-specific TCR beta clonotypes prevailed over the rest of the response.

V shed 4 bases and J 3 bases; nucleotides not matched to a gene: 1. From germline, CDR1 is SGHTA and CDR2 FQGNSA. This CDR3 has 13 residues. TCRdb reanalysed the reads using MiXCR and keeps one entry per CDR3 protein. In the table there are 200,000 or so distinct CDR3 sequences, 15% to 20% of which are singletons. This clonotype was obtained from a human donor in good health (CMV status not recorded). Some clones in this sample may be carry-over from other donors' samples. The chain carries TRBV7-2 and TRBJ2-7; 9 bases map to TRBD2. Sequenced input: PBMCs. CDR3 DNA: TGTGCCAGCAGCTCGACTAGCGGCTACGAGCAGTACTTC. This codes for CASSSTSGYEQYF.